Below, 10 T cell receptor beta chains from the same sample are listed, as sequenced in a study of identical twins. Each CDR3 protein is one row after TCRdb ran MiXCR on the 5' RACE reads. The sample contains under 350,000 distinct CDR3 sequences, roughly 9.8% of which appear only once. The same sample was also used in a study of yellow fever vaccine responses in identical twins.

Sequenced sample: CD8+ T cells sorted from blood. The receptors derive from a woman aged 18-29 years in good health.

This clonotype was recorded a few times. V gene TRBV7-9 combines with J gene TRBJ1-1; TRBD1 aligns across 7 bases. V lost 7 bases, J lost 0 bases, and 11 bases stayed unmatched. This CDR3 is 16 amino acids long. Germline assignment: CDR1 SEHNR and CDR2 FQNEAQ (reference sequence). The CDR3 here is CASTLRDSEMNTEAFF. The CDR3 nucleotides are TGTGCCAGCACCCTCCGGGACAGCGAAATGAACACTGAAGCTTTCTTT.

The V and J genes are TRBV5-1 and TRBJ2-5, with 8 bases that match TRBD1. Germline values: CDR1 SGHRS, CDR2 YFSETQ. The trim removed 4 bases at V and 5 bases at J, leaving 7 bases unmatched. The CDR3 runs 14 residues. DNA for the CDR3: TGCGCCAGCAGCATCCAGGGGGCTAGGGAGACCCAGTACTTC. This codes for CASSIQGARETQYF. The variable domain in full, completed from reference TRBV5-1 and TRBJ2-5, reads KAGVTQTPRYLIKTRGQQVTLSCSPISGHRSVSWYQQTPGQGLQFLFEYFSETQRNKGNFPGRFSGRQFSNSRSEMNVSTLELGDSALYLCASSIQGARETQYFGPGTRLLVL.

This clonotype was seen a handful of times. The chain links TRBV24-1 to TRBJ2-1, with 8 nucleotides matching TRBD1. This CDR3 spans 15 amino acids. Germline V CDR1 and CDR2: KGHDR, SFDVKD. After removal of 6 bases from V and 9 bases from J, the junction contained 12 bases not matched to a gene. CDR3 protein: CATSTFSTGDLEQFF. CDR3 DNA sequence: TGTGCCACCAGTACCTTCTCGACAGGGGACCTTGAGCAGTTCTTC.

This clonotype was found many times. This chain joins TRBV7-8 and TRBJ2-7, with D unclear. The CDR3 has 16 residues. V was trimmed by 1 base and J by 0 bases, leaving 13 bases between them. Germline loops: CDR1 SGHVS, CDR2 FQNEAQ. The CDR3 region has the DNA TGTGCCAGCAGCTTAGACACTATCGCAAGCTCCTACGAGCAGTACTTC. It translates to CASSLDTIASSYEQYF.

V and J are TRBV3-1 and TRBJ2-3; TRBD2 agrees at 11 bases. The CDR3 has 19 residues. Trimming removed 8 bases from V and 4 bases from J; junction bases left unmatched: 20. Germline-derived CDR1 and CDR2 are LGHDT and YNNKEL (reference sequence). CDR3 in amino acids: CASCSTVAGGPFSPDTQYF. CDR3 coding DNA: TGTGCCAGCTGTTCAACCGTAGCGGGAGGGCCTTTTTCGCCAGATACGCAGTATTTT.

This clonotype was seen repeatedly, ten times or more. V gene TRBV28 combines with J gene TRBJ2-2, with TRBD1 as a possible D gene (6 bases). This CDR3 spans 14 amino acids. The germline V and J ends were trimmed by 5 bases and 3 bases, with 10 bases remaining between them. Germline V gene lookup returns CDR1 MDHEN and CDR2 SYDVKM. The CDR3: CASSLEGDTGELFF. The CDR3 DNA is TGTGCCAGCAGTCTCGAGGGGGACACCGGGGAGCTGTTTTTT.

This clonotype was counted only a few times. The chain couples TRBV4-1 to TRBJ2-6; TRBD2 might be the D (5 bases). V lost 3 bases, J lost 1 base, and 16 bases lay in between. The CDR3 contains 18 residues. The germline gives CDR1 MGHRA, CDR2 YSYEKL. The CDR3 DNA follows: TGCGCCAGCAGCCATGTAACAGTTAGAGGGTCTGGGGCCAACGTCCTGACTTTC. Its translation: CASSHVTVRGSGANVLTF.

In DNA, the CDR3 is TGTGCCGTTTGGGGGGAGCAGTACTTC. Its translation: CAVWGEQYF. This sequence joins TRBV27 and TRBJ2-7, with D possibly being TRBD1 or TRBD2 (5 bases each). The V and J ends lost 11 bases and 7 bases respectively, with 9 bases between them. The CDR3 contains 9 residues. The germline V gene has CDR1 MNHEY and CDR2 SMNVEV (reference sequence).

Ten or more counts support this clonotype. The chain combines TRBV12-3 or TRBV12-4 with TRBJ1-1; tentative D call: TRBD1 (5 bases). There are 15 residues in the CDR3. Deletions cut 5 bases from V and 5 bases from J, with 18 bases between. The CDR3 reads CASSPSGGSGTEAFF. The CDR3 nucleotides are TGTGCCAGCAGTCCTAGCGGGGGTTCGGGGACTGAAGCTTTCTTT.

Many counts were recorded for this clonotype. The V call is TRBV7-3, the J call TRBJ2-2, with D perhaps matching TRBD1 or TRBD2 (5 bases each). Per germline, CDR1 SGHTA and CDR2 FQGTGA. V lost 5 bases and J 1 base, leaving 11 bases between the germline ends. The CDR3 contains 15 residues. In DNA form, the CDR3 reads TGTGCCAGCAGCCCCGGGACGATGAACACCGGGGAGCTGTTTTTT. Translating gives CASSPGTMNTGELFF. The complete variable domain, with remaining parts taken from reference TRBV7-3 and TRBJ2-2, reads GAGVSQTPSNKVTEKGKYVELRCDPISGHTALYWYRQSLGQGPEFLIYFQGTGAADDSGLPNDRFFAVRPEGSVSTLKIQRTERGDSAVYLCASSPGTMNTGELFFGEGSRLTVL.